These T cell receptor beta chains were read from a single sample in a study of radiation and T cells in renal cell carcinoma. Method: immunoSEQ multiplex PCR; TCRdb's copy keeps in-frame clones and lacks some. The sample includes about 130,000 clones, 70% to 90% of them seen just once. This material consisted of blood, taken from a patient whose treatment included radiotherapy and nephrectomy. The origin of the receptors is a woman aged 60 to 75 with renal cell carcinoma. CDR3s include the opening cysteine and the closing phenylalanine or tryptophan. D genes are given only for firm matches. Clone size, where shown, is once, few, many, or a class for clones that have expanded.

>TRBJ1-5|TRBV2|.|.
TGTGCCAGCAGTGATCTGGGAAACAATCAGCCCCAGCATTTT
CASSDLGNNQPQHF
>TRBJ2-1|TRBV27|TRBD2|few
TGTGCCAGCAGTTTGTCGACTAGCGGGATATACAATGAGCAGTTCTTC
CASSLSTSGIYNEQFF
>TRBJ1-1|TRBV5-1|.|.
TGTGCCAGCAGCTTCCTCTTACAGGGCCACACTGAAGCTTTCTTT
CASSFLLQGHTEAFF
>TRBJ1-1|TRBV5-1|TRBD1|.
TGCGCCAGCAGCGTTACAGGGGGCACTGAAGCTTTCTTT
CASSVTGGTEAFF
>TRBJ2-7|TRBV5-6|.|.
TGTGCCAGCAGCTCCGTTTCCGCGCCGACTGACTACGAGCAGTACTTC
CASSSVSAPTDYEQYF
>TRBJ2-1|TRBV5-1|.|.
TGCGCCAGCAGCCTTAGCGGAGCCGGCTCCTACAATGAGCAGTTCTTC
CASSLSGAGSYNEQFF
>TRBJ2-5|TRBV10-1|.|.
TGCGCCAGCAGCAGGGCGTACCAAGAGACCCAGTACTTC
CASSRAYQETQYF
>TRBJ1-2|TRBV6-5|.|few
TGTGCCAGCAGTTACACTCTAGAGAGCTCCTATGGCTACACCTTC
CASSYTLESSYGYTF
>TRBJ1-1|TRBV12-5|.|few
TGTGCTAGTGGTCGCGGACACGACGTGAACACTGAAGCTTTCTTT
CASGRGHDVNTEAFF
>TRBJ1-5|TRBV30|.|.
TGTGCCTGGAGTGTCCGGCAGGTCCATAGCAATCAGCCCCAGCATTTT
CAWSVRQVHSNQPQHF
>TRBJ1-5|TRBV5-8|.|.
TGTGCCAGCAGCCAATTGTGGGGGGCAGGACAGATCAATCAGCCCCAGCATTTT
CASSQLWGAGQINQPQHF
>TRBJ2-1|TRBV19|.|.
TGTGCCAGTGGGACGTCCGCCTACAATGAGCAGTTCTTC
CASGTSAYNEQFF
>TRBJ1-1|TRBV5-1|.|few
TGCGCCAGCAGCACAGGACAGCTCCCCCAGATGAACACTGAAGCTTTCTTT
CASSTGQLPQMNTEAFF
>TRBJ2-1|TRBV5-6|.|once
TGTGCCAGCAGCCCGAATCAGGGATTCTCCTACAATGAGCAGTTCTTC
CASSPNQGFSYNEQFF
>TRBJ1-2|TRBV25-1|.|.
TGTGCCAGCAGTGTGGCGGGAGACACCCTCTATGGCTACACCTTC
CASSVAGDTLYGYTF
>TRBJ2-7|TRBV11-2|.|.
TGTGCCAGCAGTCATGAAATCTACGAGCAGTACTTC
CASSHEIYEQYF
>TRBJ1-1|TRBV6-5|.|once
TGTGCCAGCAGTTACTCTGGGATGAACACTGAAGCTTTCTTT
CASSYSGMNTEAFF
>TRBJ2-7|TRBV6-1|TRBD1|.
TGTGCCAGCAGTGAAGGGACAGGGGGTGAGTACGAGCAGTACTTC
CASSEGTGGEYEQYF
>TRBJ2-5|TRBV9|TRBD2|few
TGTGCCAGCAGCGTAGCGATAGCGGGAGGTCAAGAGACCCAGTACTTC
CASSVAIAGGQETQYF
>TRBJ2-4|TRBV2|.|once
TGTGCCAGCGGGCCTGGGGGGAATCTAGCCAAAAACATTCAGTACTTC
CASGPGGNLAKNIQYF
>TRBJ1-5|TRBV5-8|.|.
TGTGCCAGCAGCTTGGATTCAAATCAGCCCCAGCATTTT
CASSLDSNQPQHF
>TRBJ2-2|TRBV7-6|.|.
TGTGCCAGCAGCCCGGCCAGGGGAGCCGGGGAGCTGTTTTTT
CASSPARGAGELFF
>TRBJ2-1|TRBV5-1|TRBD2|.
TGCGCCAGCAGACTTAGCGGGCCAAACAATGAGCAGTTCTTC
CASRLSGPNNEQFF
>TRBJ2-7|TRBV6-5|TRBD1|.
TGTGCCAGCAGTTACGGGACAGCCTCCTACGAGCAGTACTTC
CASSYGTASYEQYF
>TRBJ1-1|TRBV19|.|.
TGTGCCAGTAGTACGACCAGGGGTGGATCTGAAGCTTTCTTT
CASSTTRGGSEAFF
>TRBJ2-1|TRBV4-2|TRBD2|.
TGTGCCAGCAGCGCCTACTCTGGCGGGGGGATTTACAATGAGCAGTTCTTC
CASSAYSGGGIYNEQFF
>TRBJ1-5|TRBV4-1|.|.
TGCGCCAGCAGGGATTCCGAGGTGGGCAATCAGCCCCAGCATTTT
CASRDSEVGNQPQHF
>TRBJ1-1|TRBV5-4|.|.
TGTGCCAGCAGCTCGGGACTCCTCGCAGGTGAAGCTTTCTTT
CASSSGLLAGEAFF
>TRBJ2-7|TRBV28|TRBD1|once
TGTGCCACATGGACAGGGTTGGGCGAGCAGTACTTC
CATWTGLGEQYF
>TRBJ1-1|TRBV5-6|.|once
TGTGCCAGCAGCTCCCCCCTTGAGACAACAGGGCCGACCGATTCTTTCTTT
CASSSPLETTGPTDSFF
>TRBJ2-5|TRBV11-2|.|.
TGTGCCAGCAGCTTATCTGAGACCCAGTACTTC
CASSLSETQYF
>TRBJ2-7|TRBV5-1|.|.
TGCGCCAGCAGCTTGGGGATCGGGGACCCCTACGAGCAGTACTTC
CASSLGIGDPYEQYF
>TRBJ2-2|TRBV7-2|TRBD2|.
TGTGCCAGCAGCACTAGCGGGCCGCACGACACCGGGGAGCTGTTTTTT
CASSTSGPHDTGELFF
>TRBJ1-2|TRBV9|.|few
TGTGCCAGCAGCGATAGGGATGAGGACACATACTACCTCGGGTATGGCTACACCTTC
CASSDRDEDTYYLGYGYTF
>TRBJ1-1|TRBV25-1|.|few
TGTGCCAGCAGGCAGGGTCTGAACACTGAAGCTTTCTTT
CASRQGLNTEAFF
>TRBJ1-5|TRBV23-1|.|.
TGCGCCAGCAGTCAAGCCGTCCCGGGGGTGCAGCCCCAGCATTTT
CASSQAVPGVQPQHF
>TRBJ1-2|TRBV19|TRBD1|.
TGTGCCAGTGGCGCCCCGGGACAGGGGAAGGATGGCTACACCTTC
CASGAPGQGKDGYTF
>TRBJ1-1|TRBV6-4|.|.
TGTGCCAGCAGTCGCATGAGTGGCACTGAAGCTTTCTTT
CASSRMSGTEAFF
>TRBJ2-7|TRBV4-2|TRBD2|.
TGTGCCAGCAGCCGAACCGGGGGGAGTGTGACCTACGAGCAGTACTTC
CASSRTGGSVTYEQYF
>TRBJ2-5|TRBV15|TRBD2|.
TGTGCCACCAGCAGAGGAGTAGCGGGGGTGCAAGAGACCCAGTACTTC
CATSRGVAGVQETQYF
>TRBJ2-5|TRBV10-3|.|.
TGTGCCATCAGTGGGGTCCAAGAGACCCAGTACTTC
CAISGVQETQYF
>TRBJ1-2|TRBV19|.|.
TGTGCCAGTACTCGCGGGGGTCGCGACTATGGCTACACCTTC
CASTRGGRDYGYTF
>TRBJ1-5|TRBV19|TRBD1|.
TGTGCCAGTAGTAAGGACAGGGTAGGCAATCAGCCCCAGCATTTT
CASSKDRVGNQPQHF
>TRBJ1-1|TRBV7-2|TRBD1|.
TGTGCCAGCAGCCACGGACAGGTGAACACTGAAGCTTTCTTT
CASSHGQVNTEAFF
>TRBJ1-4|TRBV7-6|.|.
TGTGCCAGCAGCCCAAACGGGCTTATTAATGAAAAACTGTTTTTT
CASSPNGLINEKLFF
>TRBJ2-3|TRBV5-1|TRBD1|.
TGCGCCAGCAGCTTGGTGGGACAGGGGGCGGTAGATACGCAGTATTTT
CASSLVGQGAVDTQYF
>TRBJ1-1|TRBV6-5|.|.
TGTGCCAGCAGTACAGGGTACACTGAAGCTTTCTTT
CASSTGYTEAFF
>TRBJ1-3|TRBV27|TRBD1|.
TGTGCCAGCAGCCTCCGACAGGGCTTCTCTGGAAACACCATATATTTT
CASSLRQGFSGNTIYF
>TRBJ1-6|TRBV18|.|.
TGTGCCAGCTCGGCGACCGGGGGGTTGGATTCACCCCTCCACTTT
CASSATGGLDSPLHF
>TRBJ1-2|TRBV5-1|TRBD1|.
TGCGCCAGCAGCTTGGGCGGGGACAGGGGTGGCTACACCTTC
CASSLGGDRGGYTF
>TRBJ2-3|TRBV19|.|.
TGTGCCAGTACCCAACAGGAGAGCACAGATACGCAGTATTTT
CASTQQESTDTQYF
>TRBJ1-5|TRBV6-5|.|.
TGTGCCACCCGTCGGGGTCACAATCAGCCCCAGCATTTT
CATRRGHNQPQHF
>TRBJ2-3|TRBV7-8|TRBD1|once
TGTGCCAGCAGCTTAGGGGGACAGACAGATACGCAGTATTTT
CASSLGGQTDTQYF
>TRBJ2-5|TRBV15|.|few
TGTGCCACCAGCAGAGGGGTCGGTCCACGGGAGACCCAGTACTTC
CATSRGVGPRETQYF
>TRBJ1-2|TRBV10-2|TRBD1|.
TGCGCCAGCAGTGAGTCGAGTACAGGGGCCGTAGGCTATGGCTACACCTTC
CASSESSTGAVGYGYTF
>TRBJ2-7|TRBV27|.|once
TGTGCCAGCAGTTGGGCCGCCCCGATGCAGGGGCGAGGGGAGCAGTACTTC
CASSWAAPMQGRGEQYF
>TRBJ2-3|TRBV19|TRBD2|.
TGTGCCAGTAGTATAGGGCCTAGCGGGCGTTTCACAGATACGCAGTATTTT
CASSIGPSGRFTDTQYF
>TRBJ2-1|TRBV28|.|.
TGTGCCAGCAGGATACGGACGACCTCCTACAATGAGCAGTTCTTC
CASRIRTTSYNEQFF
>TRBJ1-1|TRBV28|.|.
TGTGCCAGCAGTTTAATAGGTCGTCATGAAGCTTTCTTT
CASSLIGRHEAFF